These 26 T cell receptor beta chains came from one sample sequenced in a study of human T cells and chemical hapten exposure. Documented time point: pre-sensitization, week 0. The sample's treatment: therapeutic diphenylcyclopropenone sensitization with weekly scalp DPC. TCRdb re-analysed the RACE reads in MiXCR, keeping a single row per CDR3 protein. The data show more than 250,000 distinct CDR3 sequences, 8.6% seen once. The input for sequencing was whole blood, taken in connection with sensitization to the hapten diphenylcyclopropenone (DPC). These receptors were collected from a woman aged 40 to 50 with alopecia areata. Some clones in this sample may be carry-over from other donors' samples.

This rearrangement joins TRBV27 to TRBJ1-2, with TRBD1 matching 7 bases. Trimming cost V 4 bases and J 6 bases; bases outside gene matches: 8. The germline V gene has CDR1 MNHEY and CDR2 SMNVEV (reference sequence). The CDR3 extends over 14 amino acids. CDR3 sequence: CASSSFPQGHGYTF. The DNA of the CDR3 is TGTGCCAGCAGTTCGTTCCCACAGGGGCATGGCTACACCTTC.

This clonotype has more than one count but fewer than ten. The chain joins TRBV6-4 to TRBJ1-6; possible D gene TRBD1, 6 bases. CDR1 and CDR2 (germline): MRHNA, SNTAGT. The CDR3 runs 23 residues. Trimming cost V 6 bases and J 1 base, with 34 bases left between them. The CDR3 region is CASSKFQTTPDGRGSSYNSPLHF. The CDR3 nucleotides are TGTGCCAGCAGCAAGTTCCAAACGACTCCGGATGGCAGGGGTTCTTCCTATAATTCACCCCTCCACTTT.

This clonotype occurred many times. CDR3 sequence: CASWSVNEKLFF. The DNA for the CDR3 is TGTGCCAGCTGGAGCGTTAATGAAAAACTGTTTTTT. V is TRBV28 and J is TRBJ1-4, with D unclear. This CDR3 is built from 12 residues. V was clipped by 8 bases and J by 4 bases, with 8 bases between them. CDR1 and CDR2 from the germline V gene are MDHEN and SYDVKM.

This clonotype has more than one count but fewer than ten. The rearrangement uses TRBV20-1 and TRBJ2-1; a weak D match, TRBD2 (6 bases). CDR3 length: 12 amino acids. Trimming stripped 1 base from V and 15 bases from J, with 16 bases between. Germline values: CDR1 DFQATT, CDR2 SNEGSKA (reference sequence). The CDR3 DNA sequence: TGCAGTGCTAGAGGGAACCGGGAGCGGCGGTTCTTC. Protein: CSARGNRERRFF.

This clonotype was recorded a few times. The chain couples TRBV6-2 or TRBV6-3 to TRBJ2-7; 10 nucleotides line up with TRBD2. Unmatched junction bases numbered 5, after V lost 6 bases and J lost 0 bases. Germline CDR1 is MNHEY and CDR2 is SVGEGT. This CDR3 is built from 15 residues. The CDR3 nucleotides are TGTGCCAGCAGCGGACTAGCGGCCCTCTCCTACGAGCAGTACTTC. Its translation: CASSGLAALSYEQYF.

This clonotype was seen more than once but under ten times. The chain has TRBV7-2 and TRBJ2-3, with 10 nucleotides matching TRBD1. J gave up 4 bases and V 2 bases, and 9 bases lay outside the gene matches. The germline gives CDR1 SGHTA, CDR2 FQGNSA. The CDR3 runs to 17 residues. The CDR3 DNA follows: TGTGCCAGCAGCTTAAAACTCCGGGACAGGGGACCAGATACGCAGTATTTT. Encoded protein: CASSLKLRDRGPDTQYF.

The V call is TRBV7-2, the J call TRBJ1-5, with TRBD1 matching over 11 bases. This CDR3 has 18 amino acids. V lost 4 bases to trimming and J lost 0 bases; unmatched junction nucleotides: 8. Germline CDR1 SGHTA, CDR2 FQGNSA. CDR3 nucleotides: TGTGCCAGCAGCTCCGGGACAGGGGGGCCCTATAGCAATCAGCCCCAGCATTTT. It codes for CASSSGTGGPYSNQPQHF.

In this sample, this clonotype turned up many times. This rearrangement joins TRBV11-2 to TRBJ2-3, with 7 bases that match TRBD1. V dropped 1 base and J dropped 12; count of bases not matched to a gene: 7. The germline V gene encodes CDR1 SGHAT and CDR2 FQNNGV. This CDR3 region has 13 residues. The CDR3 DNA reads TGTGCCAGCAGCTTAGTGGGACAGACGATACAGTATTTT. Encoded protein: CASSLVGQTIQYF.

This clonotype appeared a few times. The gene calls are TRBV5-5 and TRBJ1-1, with D possibly TRBD1 on 5 matching bases. CDR1 is SGHKS, CDR2 YYEKEE, per germline (reference sequence). Deletions cut 3 bases from V and 2 bases from J, with 8 bases between. The CDR3 loop spans 13 amino acids. The DNA for the CDR3 is TGTGCCAGCAGCTCAGGGTTTAACACTGAAGCTTTCTTT. Encoded protein: CASSSGFNTEAFF.

This clonotype was counted only a few times. The CDR3 loop is CSAVGTRLGTNEKLFF. The CDR3 nucleotides are TGCAGTGCCGTGGGTACCCGGCTAGGCACTAATGAAAAACTGTTTTTT. The chain couples TRBV20-1 to TRBJ1-4; D not certain. Trimming removed 6 bases from V and 2 bases from J, with 19 bases in between. The germline V gene has CDR1 DFQATT and CDR2 SNEGSKA (reference sequence). This CDR3 has 16 residues.

This clonotype came up many times. V usage is TRBV20-1 and J usage is TRBJ2-3; possible D gene TRBD2, 7 bases. Germline V gene lookup returns CDR1 DFQATT and CDR2 SNEGSKA (reference sequence). The CDR3 is 15 residues long. The V end lost 1 base, the J end lost 3 bases, and 14 bases lay between the germline ends. For the CDR3, the DNA is TGCAGTGCTAGAGCGGGGGGCCGGTTGACAGATACGCAGTATTTT. Its translation is CSARAGGRLTDTQYF.

The chain joins TRBV20-1 to TRBJ2-2, with 7 bases identical to TRBD2. Germline trimming cut 6 bases from V and 2 bases from J; bases unmatched to any gene: 6. The CDR3 loop spans 14 amino acids. Per germline, CDR1 DFQATT and CDR2 SNEGSKA (reference sequence). CDR3: CSALTSYNTGELFF. For the CDR3, the DNA is TGCAGTGCCTTGACTAGCTACAACACCGGGGAGCTGTTTTTT.

J is TRBJ2-3 and V is TRBV20-1, with D uncertain. The V gene's germline CDR1 is DFQATT and CDR2 SNEGSKA (reference sequence). Trimming cost V 3 bases and J 4 bases, with 2 bases left between them. This CDR3 is 10 amino acids long. CDR3 in amino acids: CSASADTQYF. CDR3 DNA: TGCAGTGCTAGCGCAGATACGCAGTATTTT.

This clonotype was observed at least ten times. This sequence joins TRBV18 and TRBJ2-5; 8 bases line up with TRBD1. Germline V gene sequence: CDR1 KGHSH, CDR2 LQKENI. V was clipped by 0 bases and J by 5 bases; unmatched bases: 8. CDR3 length: 16 amino acids. The DNA for the CDR3 is TGTGCCAGCTCACCACCCCGACAGGGGATGTCGGAGACCCAGTACTTC. Residues: CASSPPRQGMSETQYF.

The table lists this clonotype with a few counts. V usage is TRBV5-1 and J usage is TRBJ2-7; D is undetermined. The germline V and J ends were trimmed by 0 bases and 3 bases, with 7 bases remaining between them. The CDR3 has 13 residues. Germline lookup yields CDR1 SGHRS and CDR2 YFSETQ. The CDR3: CASSLDSYYEQYF. Written as DNA, the CDR3 is TGCGCCAGCAGCTTGGACTCCTACTACGAGCAGTACTTC.

This clonotype has a handful of counts. J is TRBJ1-5 and V is TRBV6-5; D gene unclear. CDR1 and CDR2 from the germline V gene are MNHEY and SVGAGI. The length of the CDR3 is 13 residues. Trimming shortened V by 5 bases and J by 4 bases, and 9 bases separated the two germline ends. Here the CDR3 DNA reads TGTGCCAGCAGTCAGGTTCCTAATCAGCCCCAGCATTTT. Translation: CASSQVPNQPQHF.

CDR3 region: CASSLGVGTGTDTQYF. CDR3 bases: TGTGCCAGCAGCTTGGGAGTCGGGACCGGCACAGATACGCAGTATTTT. The gene calls are TRBV7-2 and TRBJ2-3, with D perhaps assigned TRBD1 or TRBD2 (5 bases each). CDR1 and CDR2 from the germline V gene are SGHTA and FQGNSA. Between the trimmed V and J ends, which lost 3 bases and 1 base, there was a span of 14 bases. The CDR3 consists of 16 residues.

With regard to this clonotype: Being one base from a much bigger clone, this may be a read error. The gene calls are TRBV7-2 and TRBJ1-4; 10 bases are a match to TRBD1. The CDR3 sequence is 14 residues long. Germline values: CDR1 SGHTA, CDR2 FQGNSA. In nucleotides, the CDR3 is TGTGTCAGCAGCTCGACAGGGGGCGTAGAAAAACTGTTTTTT. It encodes CVSSSTGGVEKLFF. The whole variable domain, filled in from reference TRBV7-2 and TRBJ1-4, reads GAGVSQSPSNKVTEKGKDVELRCDPISGHTALYWYRQSLGQGLEFLIYFQGNSAPDKSGLPSDRFSAERTGGSVSTLTIQRTQQEDSAVYLCVSSSTGGVEKLFFGSGTQLSVL.

V gene TRBV6-6 combines with J gene TRBJ1-5; D gene ambiguous. V was cut by 3 bases and J by 1 base, with 7 bases left in between. The CDR3 runs to 14 residues. Germline V gene sequence: CDR1 MNHNY, CDR2 SVGAGI (reference sequence). The CDR3 region is CASSYGQSNQPQHF. The CDR3 DNA follows: TGTGCCAGCAGTTATGGGCAGAGCAATCAGCCCCAGCATTTT.

The chain recombines TRBV7-9 with TRBJ2-7; the match to TRBD2 covers 8 bases. This CDR3 has 14 amino acids. Germline CDR1 reads SEHNR; CDR2 reads FQNEAQ (reference sequence). V gave up 10 bases and J gave up 4 bases; unmatched junction bases: 12. CDR3 sequence: CATDPGRDQYEQYF. The CDR3 nucleotides are TGTGCCACCGACCCCGGGAGGGACCAATACGAGCAGTACTTC.

The V and J genes are TRBV11-1 and TRBJ2-5; 10 nucleotides align to TRBD1. CDR3 length: 14 residues. Germline V gives CDR1 SGHAT, CDR2 FQDESV (reference sequence). Trimming at V came to 4 bases and at J to 4 bases, leaving 3 bases not matched to a gene. CDR3 DNA sequence: TGTGCCAGCAGCTCCGACAGGGGGCGAGAGACCCAGTACTTC. This sequence encodes CASSSDRGRETQYF.

The chain couples TRBV12-3 or TRBV12-4 to TRBJ1-2; D remains unclear. V lost 6 bases and J 7 bases, leaving 12 bases between the germline ends. This CDR3 has 12 amino acids. CDR3 region: CASSPSTGGYTF. The CDR3 nucleotides read TGTGCCAGCAGCCCATCCACGGGTGGCTACACCTTC.

This clonotype was seen a handful of times. The rearrangement uses TRBV20-1 and TRBJ2-3; TRBD2 agrees at 7 bases. With 3 bases clipped from V and 13 bases from J, the junction kept 19 bases outside the gene matches. The CDR3 extends over 15 amino acids. The germline V gene encodes CDR1 DFQATT and CDR2 SNEGSKA (reference sequence). The CDR3 bases are TGCAGTGCTAGGTGGGGGGGACGACCATATCTCACGGAGTATTTT. It translates to CSARWGGRPYLTEYF.

The sample holds a few counts of this clonotype. This rearrangement joins TRBV7-2 to TRBJ2-5, with D perhaps matching TRBD1 (7 bases). Germline V gene lookup returns CDR1 SGHTA and CDR2 FQGNSA. V dropped 8 bases and J dropped 4 bases, with 17 bases sitting between them. This CDR3 spans 14 amino acids. The CDR3 bases are TGTGCCAGCTGTGACAGGGCCGGGGGAGAGACCCAGTACTTC. It codes for CASCDRAGGETQYF.

CDR3 bases: TGCGCCAGCAGCAGAAATCAGGGGGCTAACTATGGCTACACCTTC. It codes for CASSRNQGANYGYTF. The chain combines TRBV4-1 with TRBJ1-2; TRBD1 matches 7 bases. V lost 5 bases, J lost 0 bases, and 6 bases stayed unmatched. Germline CDR1 is MGHRA and CDR2 is YSYEKL. The CDR3 sequence is 15 residues long.

The chain uses TRBV27 and TRBJ2-1; no definite D call. The CDR3 is made up of 13 amino acids. CDR1 and CDR2 (germline): MNHEY, SMNVEV (reference sequence). Trimming pared 2 bases from V and 4 bases from J, leaving 6 bases between. CDR3 residues: CASSLQSYNEQFF. CDR3 nucleotides: TGTGCCAGCAGTTTACAGTCATACAATGAGCAGTTCTTC.